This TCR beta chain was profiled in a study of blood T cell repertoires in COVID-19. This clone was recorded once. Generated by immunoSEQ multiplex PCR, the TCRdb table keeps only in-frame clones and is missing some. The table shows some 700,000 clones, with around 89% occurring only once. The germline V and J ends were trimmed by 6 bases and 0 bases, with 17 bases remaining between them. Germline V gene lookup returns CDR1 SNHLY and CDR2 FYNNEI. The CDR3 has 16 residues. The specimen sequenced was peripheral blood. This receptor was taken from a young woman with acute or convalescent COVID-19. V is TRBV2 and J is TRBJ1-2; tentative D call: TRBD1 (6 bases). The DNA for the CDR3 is TGTGCCAGCAGGGTGGGTTTGGGGACACCTAACTATGGCTACACCTTC. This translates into CASRVGLGTPNYGYTF.